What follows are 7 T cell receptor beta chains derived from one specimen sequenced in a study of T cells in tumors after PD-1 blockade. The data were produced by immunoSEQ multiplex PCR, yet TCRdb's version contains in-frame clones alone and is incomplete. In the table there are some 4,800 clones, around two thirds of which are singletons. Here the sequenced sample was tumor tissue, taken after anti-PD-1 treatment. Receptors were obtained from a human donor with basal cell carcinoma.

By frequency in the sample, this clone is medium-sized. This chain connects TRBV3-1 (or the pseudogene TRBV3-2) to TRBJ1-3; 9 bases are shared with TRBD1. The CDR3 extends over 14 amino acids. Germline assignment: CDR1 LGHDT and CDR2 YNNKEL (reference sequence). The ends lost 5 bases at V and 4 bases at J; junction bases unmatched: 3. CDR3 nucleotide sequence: TGTGCCAGCAGCACGACAGGGGGAGGAAACACCATATATTTT. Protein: CASSTTGGGNTIYF.

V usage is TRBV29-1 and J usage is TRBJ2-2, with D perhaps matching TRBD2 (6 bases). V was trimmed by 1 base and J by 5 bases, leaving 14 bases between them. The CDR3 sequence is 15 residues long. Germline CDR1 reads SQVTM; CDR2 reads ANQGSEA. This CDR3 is CSVEVSGSETGELFF. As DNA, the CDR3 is TGCAGCGTTGAAGTAAGCGGGTCCGAGACCGGGGAGCTGTTTTTT.

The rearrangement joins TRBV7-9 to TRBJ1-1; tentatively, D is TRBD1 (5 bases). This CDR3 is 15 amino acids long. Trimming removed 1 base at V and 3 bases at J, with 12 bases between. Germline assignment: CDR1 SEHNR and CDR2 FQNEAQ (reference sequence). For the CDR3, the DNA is TGTGCCAGCAGCTTAGGGGCAGGGTGGGACACTGAAGCTTTCTTT. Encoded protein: CASSLGAGWDTEAFF.

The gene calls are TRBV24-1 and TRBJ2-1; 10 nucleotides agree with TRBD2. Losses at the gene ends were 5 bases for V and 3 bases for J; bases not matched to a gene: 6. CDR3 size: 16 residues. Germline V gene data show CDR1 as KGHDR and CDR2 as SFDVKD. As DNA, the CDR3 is TGTGCCACCAGTGGGCGGACTAGCGGTGTCTACAATGAGCAGTTCTTC. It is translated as CATSGRTSGVYNEQFF.

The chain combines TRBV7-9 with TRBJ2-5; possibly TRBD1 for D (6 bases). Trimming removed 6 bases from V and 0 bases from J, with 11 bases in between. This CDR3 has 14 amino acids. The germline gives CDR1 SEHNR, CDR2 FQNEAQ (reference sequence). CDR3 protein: CASSRDTHQETQYF. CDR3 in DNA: TGTGCCAGCAGTCGGGACACACACCAAGAGACCCAGTACTTC. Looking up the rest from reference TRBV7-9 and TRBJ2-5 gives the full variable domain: DTGVSQNPRHKITKRGQNVTFRCDPISEHNRLYWYRQTLGQGPEFLTYFQNEAQLEKSRLLSDRFSAERPKGSFSTLEIQRTEQGDSAMYLCASSRDTHQETQYFGPGTRLLVL.

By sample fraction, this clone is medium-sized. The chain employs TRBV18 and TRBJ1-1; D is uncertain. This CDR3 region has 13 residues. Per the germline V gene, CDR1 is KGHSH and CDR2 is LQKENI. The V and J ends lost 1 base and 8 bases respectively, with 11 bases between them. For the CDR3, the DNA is TGTGCCAGCTCACCACTCCCCATTCGCGAAGCTTTCTTT. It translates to CASSPLPIREAFF.

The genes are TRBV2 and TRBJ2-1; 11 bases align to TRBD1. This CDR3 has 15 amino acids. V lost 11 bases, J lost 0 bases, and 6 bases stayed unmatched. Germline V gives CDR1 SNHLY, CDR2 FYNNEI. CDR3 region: CAGTGGGFSYNEQFF. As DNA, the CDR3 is TGTGCCGGGACAGGGGGGGGATTCTCCTACAATGAGCAGTTCTTC.